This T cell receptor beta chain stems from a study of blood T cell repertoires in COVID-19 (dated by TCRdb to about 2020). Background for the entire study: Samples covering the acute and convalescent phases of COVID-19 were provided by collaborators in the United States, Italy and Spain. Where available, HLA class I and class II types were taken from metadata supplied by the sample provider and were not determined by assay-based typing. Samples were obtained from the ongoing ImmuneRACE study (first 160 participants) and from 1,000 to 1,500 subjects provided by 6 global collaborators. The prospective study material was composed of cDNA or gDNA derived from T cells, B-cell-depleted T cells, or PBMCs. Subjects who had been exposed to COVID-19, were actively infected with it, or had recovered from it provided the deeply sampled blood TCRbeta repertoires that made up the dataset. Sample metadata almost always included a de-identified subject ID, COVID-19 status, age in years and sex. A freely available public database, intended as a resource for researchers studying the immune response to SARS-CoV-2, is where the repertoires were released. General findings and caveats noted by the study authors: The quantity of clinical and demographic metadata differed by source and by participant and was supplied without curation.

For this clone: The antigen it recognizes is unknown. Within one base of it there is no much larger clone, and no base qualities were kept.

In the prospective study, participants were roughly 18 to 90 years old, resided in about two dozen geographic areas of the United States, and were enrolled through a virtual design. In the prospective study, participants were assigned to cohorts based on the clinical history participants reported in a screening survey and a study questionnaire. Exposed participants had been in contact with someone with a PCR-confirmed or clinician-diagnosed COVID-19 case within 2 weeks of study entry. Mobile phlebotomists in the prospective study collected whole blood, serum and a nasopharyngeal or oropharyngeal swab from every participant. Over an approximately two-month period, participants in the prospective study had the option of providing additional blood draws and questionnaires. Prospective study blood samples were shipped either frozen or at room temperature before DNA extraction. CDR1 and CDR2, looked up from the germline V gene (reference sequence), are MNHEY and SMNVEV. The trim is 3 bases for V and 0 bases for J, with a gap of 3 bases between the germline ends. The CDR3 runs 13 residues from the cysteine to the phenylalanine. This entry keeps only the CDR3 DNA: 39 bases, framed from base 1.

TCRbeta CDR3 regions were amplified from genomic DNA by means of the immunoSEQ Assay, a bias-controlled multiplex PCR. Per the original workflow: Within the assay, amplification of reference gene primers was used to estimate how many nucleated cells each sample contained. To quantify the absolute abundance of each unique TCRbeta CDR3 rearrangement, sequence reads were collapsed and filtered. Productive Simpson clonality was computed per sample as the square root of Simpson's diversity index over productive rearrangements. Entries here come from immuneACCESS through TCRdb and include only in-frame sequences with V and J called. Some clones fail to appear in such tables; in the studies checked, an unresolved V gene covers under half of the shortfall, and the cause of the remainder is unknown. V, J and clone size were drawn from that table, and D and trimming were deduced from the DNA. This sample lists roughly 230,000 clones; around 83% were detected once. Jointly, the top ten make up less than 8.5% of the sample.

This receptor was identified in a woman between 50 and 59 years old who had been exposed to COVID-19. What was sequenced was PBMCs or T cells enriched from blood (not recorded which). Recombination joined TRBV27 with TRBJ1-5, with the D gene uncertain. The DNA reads TGTGCCAGCAGTTTCTATAGCAATCAGCCCCAGCATTTT. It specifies CASSFYSNQPQHF.